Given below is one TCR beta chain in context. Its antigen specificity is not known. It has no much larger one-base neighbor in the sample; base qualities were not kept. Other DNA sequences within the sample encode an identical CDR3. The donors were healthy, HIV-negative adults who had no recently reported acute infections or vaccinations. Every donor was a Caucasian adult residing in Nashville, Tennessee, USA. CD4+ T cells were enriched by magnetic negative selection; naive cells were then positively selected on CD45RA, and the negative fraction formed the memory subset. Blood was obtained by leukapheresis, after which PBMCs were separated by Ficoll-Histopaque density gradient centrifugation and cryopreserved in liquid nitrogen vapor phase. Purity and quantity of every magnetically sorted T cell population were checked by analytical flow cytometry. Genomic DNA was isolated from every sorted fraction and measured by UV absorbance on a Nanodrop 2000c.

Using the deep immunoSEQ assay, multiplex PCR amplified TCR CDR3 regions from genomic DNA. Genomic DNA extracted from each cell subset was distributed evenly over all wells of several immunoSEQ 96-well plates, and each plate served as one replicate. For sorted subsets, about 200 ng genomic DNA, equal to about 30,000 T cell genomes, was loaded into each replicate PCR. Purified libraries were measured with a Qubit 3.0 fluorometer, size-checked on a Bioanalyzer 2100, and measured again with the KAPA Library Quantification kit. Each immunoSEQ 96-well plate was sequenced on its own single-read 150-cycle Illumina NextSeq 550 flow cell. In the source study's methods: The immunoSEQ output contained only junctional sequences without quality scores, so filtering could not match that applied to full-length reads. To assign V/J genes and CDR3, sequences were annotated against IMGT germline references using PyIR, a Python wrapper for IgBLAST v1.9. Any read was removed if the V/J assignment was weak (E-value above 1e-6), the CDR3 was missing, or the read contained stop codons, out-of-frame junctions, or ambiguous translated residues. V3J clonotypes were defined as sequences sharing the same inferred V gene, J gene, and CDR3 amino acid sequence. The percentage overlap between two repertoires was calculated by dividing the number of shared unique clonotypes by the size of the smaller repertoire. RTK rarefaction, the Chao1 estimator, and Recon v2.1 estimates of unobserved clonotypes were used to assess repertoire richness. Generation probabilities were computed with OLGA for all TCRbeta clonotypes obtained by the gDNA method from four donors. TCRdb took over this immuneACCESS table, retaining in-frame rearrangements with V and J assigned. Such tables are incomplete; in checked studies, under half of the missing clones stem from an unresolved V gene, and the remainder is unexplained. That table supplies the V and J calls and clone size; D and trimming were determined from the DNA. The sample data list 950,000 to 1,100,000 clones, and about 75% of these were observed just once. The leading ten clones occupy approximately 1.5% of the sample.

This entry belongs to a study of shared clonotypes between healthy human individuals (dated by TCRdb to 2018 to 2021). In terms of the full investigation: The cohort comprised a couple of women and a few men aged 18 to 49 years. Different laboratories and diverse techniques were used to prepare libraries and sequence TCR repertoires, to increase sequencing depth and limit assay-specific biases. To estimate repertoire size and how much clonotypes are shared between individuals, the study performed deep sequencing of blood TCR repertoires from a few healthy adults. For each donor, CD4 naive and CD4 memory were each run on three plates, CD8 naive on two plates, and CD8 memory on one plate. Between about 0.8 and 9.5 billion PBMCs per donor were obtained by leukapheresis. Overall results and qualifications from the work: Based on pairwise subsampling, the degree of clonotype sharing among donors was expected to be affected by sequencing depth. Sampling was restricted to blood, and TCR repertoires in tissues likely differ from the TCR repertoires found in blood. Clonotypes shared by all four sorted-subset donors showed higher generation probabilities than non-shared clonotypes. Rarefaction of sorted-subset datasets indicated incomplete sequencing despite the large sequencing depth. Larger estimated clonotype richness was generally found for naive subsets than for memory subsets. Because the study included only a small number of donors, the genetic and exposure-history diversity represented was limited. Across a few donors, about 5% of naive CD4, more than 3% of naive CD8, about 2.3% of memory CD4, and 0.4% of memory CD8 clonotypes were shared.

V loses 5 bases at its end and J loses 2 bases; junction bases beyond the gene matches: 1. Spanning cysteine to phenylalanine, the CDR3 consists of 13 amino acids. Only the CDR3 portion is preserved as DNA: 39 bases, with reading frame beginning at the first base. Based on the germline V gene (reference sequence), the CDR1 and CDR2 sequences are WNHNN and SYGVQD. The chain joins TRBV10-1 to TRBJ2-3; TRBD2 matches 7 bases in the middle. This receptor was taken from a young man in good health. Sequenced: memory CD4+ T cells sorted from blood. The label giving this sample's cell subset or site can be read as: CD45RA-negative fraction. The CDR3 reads CASSSGDTDTQYF. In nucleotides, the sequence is TGCGCCAGCAGTAGCGGGGACACAGATACGCAGTATTTT.